This is a list of T cell receptor beta chains from one sample in a study of OX40 agonist ivuxolimab in advanced cancers. Profiling relied on immunoSEQ multiplex PCR, and the TCRdb table lists in-frame clones only, not all of them. Of more than 75,000 clones listed, approximately 85% are singletons. Sequences were derived from CD4+ or CD8+ T cells sorted from blood, sampled in a trial of the OX40 agonist ivuxolimab. Every receptor here comes from an adult with an advanced solid tumor such as melanoma, head and neck, liver or kidney cancer. Both conserved end residues are part of each CDR3. D genes are given only for firm matches. Some rows have no size entry. The others give once, few or many, or a class for an expanded clone.

d_call,v_call,j_call,clone_size,cdr3_nt,cdr3_aa
TRBD1,TRBV5-5,TRBJ1-1,.,TGTGCCAGCAGCCCACAGGGGGCAAATTGGAACACTGAAGCTTTCTTT,CASSPQGANWNTEAFF
TRBD1,TRBV7-3,TRBJ2-1,.,TGTGCCAGCAGCTTAACGGGACAGGGGGACCGGGATGAGCAGTTCTTC,CASSLTGQGDRDEQFF
TRBD2,TRBV5-4,TRBJ2-5,.,TGTGCCAGCAGGCGGGAGGGTAGAGAGACCCAGTACTTC,CASRREGRETQYF
.,TRBV7-2,TRBJ1-1,few,TGTGCCAGCAGCTTAATGGAGAACACTGAAGCTTTCTTT,CASSLMENTEAFF
.,TRBV2,TRBJ2-1,.,TGTGCCAGCAGTAACTACAATGAGCAGTTCTTC,CASSNYNEQFF
TRBD1,TRBV7-3,TRBJ1-1,once,TGTGCCAGCAGCTTCACAGGGGGTATGAACACTGAAGCTTTCTTT,CASSFTGGMNTEAFF
.,TRBV10-3,TRBJ1-4,.,TGTGCCACCCAGGATGGTAGCTGGGCAGGCAATAATGAAAAACTGTTTTTT,CATQDGSWAGNNEKLFF
TRBD1,TRBV5-1,TRBJ2-7,.,TGCGCCAGCAGCGAATCTAGGACAGGGGGCGTTTACGAGCAGTACTTC,CASSESRTGGVYEQYF
.,TRBV30,TRBJ2-1,.,TGTGCCTGGAGTACCCCGGGACTGGACTACAATGAGCAGTTCTTC,CAWSTPGLDYNEQFF
.,TRBV5-1,TRBJ1-1,.,TGCGCCAGCAGCTTGGAGGGGTTGAGTGGCACTGAAGCTTTCTTT,CASSLEGLSGTEAFF
.,TRBV5-8,TRBJ1-1,.,TGTGCCAGCCCGTCAGGTTCCTATAGGACTGAAGCTTTCTTT,CASPSGSYRTEAFF
.,TRBV4-1,TRBJ1-5,.,TGCGCCAGCAGCCACGACGGTAATCAGCCCCAGCATTTT,CASSHDGNQPQHF
.,TRBV6-1,TRBJ1-2,once,TGTGCCAGCAGTGAACAGGGTCTAGCTAACTATGGCTACACCTTC,CASSEQGLANYGYTF
.,TRBV29-1,TRBJ1-2,.,TGCAGCGTCGTTCAGGGTAGGGGCTATGGCTACACCTTC,CSVVQGRGYGYTF
.,TRBV5-4,TRBJ2-1,.,TGTGCCAGCAGCGCGGTTCTGGCGGGAAGCTCCTACAATGAGCAGTTCTTC,CASSAVLAGSSYNEQFF
.,TRBV5-1,TRBJ2-3,.,TGCGCCAGCAGCTTTATGGATTATAGCACAGATACGCAGTATTTT,CASSFMDYSTDTQYF
TRBD1,TRBV4-2,TRBJ1-4,.,TGTGCCAGCAGCCTGGACAGGTGGCAAACGGAAAAACTGTTTTTT,CASSLDRWQTEKLFF
TRBD1,TRBV6-5,TRBJ1-1,.,TGTGCCAGCAGACCCACAGGGGGACGGAACACTGAAGCTTTCTTT,CASRPTGGRNTEAFF
.,TRBV7-2,TRBJ2-3,.,TGTGCCAGCAGCTTCACGTCGGGAGATACGCAGTATTTT,CASSFTSGDTQYF
.,TRBV5-8,TRBJ2-5,few,TGTGCCAGCAGCTCGCCCCCGGGTCAAGAGACCCAGTACTTC,CASSSPPGQETQYF
.,TRBV9,TRBJ1-2,few,TGTGCCAGCACGAGGGATGAAAACTATGGCTACACCTTC,CASTRDENYGYTF
.,TRBV5-8,TRBJ1-2,.,TGTGCCAGCAGCTTCCGCCAAGGGACGTACTATGGCTACACCTTC,CASSFRQGTYYGYTF
TRBD1,TRBV28,TRBJ2-7,.,TGTGCCAGCAGGAGAACCGGGACAGGGGTTGCTGAGCAGTACTTC,CASRRTGTGVAEQYF
TRBD1,TRBV11-2,TRBJ2-5,once,TGTGCCAGCAGCTTAGATATTCAGATTGGACAGGGAGGTGAGACCCAGTACTTC,CASSLDIQIGQGGETQYF
TRBD1,TRBV7-2,TRBJ2-3,.,TGTGCCAGCCGGACAGGGGTTCAAGATACGCAGTATTTT,CASRTGVQDTQYF
.,TRBV5-1,TRBJ1-4,.,TGCGCCAGCAGCTCAGCGGACCGTGCAACTAATGAAAAACTGTTTTTT,CASSSADRATNEKLFF
.,TRBV4-3,TRBJ2-3,.,TGCGCCAGCAGCCAAGGAACAGGGACGGACACAGATACGCAGTATTTT,CASSQGTGTDTDTQYF
.,TRBV5-4,TRBJ1-2,.,TGTGCCAGCAGCTTGCGGGGGGCTGGTGGCTACACCTTC,CASSLRGAGGYTF
.,TRBV9,TRBJ1-1,.,TGTGCCAGCAGCGTAGAGGGTGGCACTGAAGCTTTCTTT,CASSVEGGTEAFF
TRBD2,TRBV11-2,TRBJ2-2,.,TGTGCCAGCAGCTTCGCCGCCCGGACTAGCGGGAGAGGCGGGGAGCTGTTTTTT,CASSFAARTSGRGGELFF
TRBD1,TRBV5-1,TRBJ2-3,.,TGCGCCAGCAGCTGGCCCAAGGGACAGGGGAACCGGGGGGCCCCAGATACGCAGTATTTT,CASSWPKGQGNRGAPDTQYF
.,TRBV6-5,TRBJ1-2,.,TGTGCCAGCAGTTACTCCCGGGGCGACTATGGCTACACCTTC,CASSYSRGDYGYTF
.,TRBV4-3,TRBJ2-3,.,TGCGCCAGCAGCCAAGATTCGGGAGCAGATACGCAGTATTTT,CASSQDSGADTQYF
.,TRBV28,TRBJ1-2,.,TGTGCCAGCAGTCCGGGGGGGGCCCTCTATGGCTACACCTTC,CASSPGGALYGYTF
.,TRBV7-2,TRBJ2-7,.,TGTGCCAGCAGCTTCCTGGGGGACCCTTACTACGAGCAGTACTTC,CASSFLGDPYYEQYF
.,TRBV9,TRBJ2-1,.,TGTGCCAGCAGCGGGGGCGGGTATACCTACAATGAGCAGTTCTTC,CASSGGGYTYNEQFF
TRBD1,TRBV5-1,TRBJ2-1,.,TGCGCCAGCAGCTTGGATACAGGGGTTCGGCAGTTCTTC,CASSLDTGVRQFF
TRBD1,TRBV5-1,TRBJ2-3,few,TGCGCCAGCAGCTCCTCCCAGGGGGACGGGGTTGGTACGCAGTATTTT,CASSSSQGDGVGTQYF
TRBD2,TRBV5-1,TRBJ2-1,.,TGCGCCAGCAGCGTAGCGGGGGGGAGCTACAATGAGCAGTTCTTC,CASSVAGGSYNEQFF
.,TRBV19,TRBJ1-1,.,TGTGCCAGTAGTACGGATACAAGGTACACTGAAGCTTTCTTT,CASSTDTRYTEAFF
TRBD1,TRBV23-1,TRBJ2-2,.,TGCGCCAGCCGAACAACAGGGGGCACCGGGGAGCTGTTTTTT,CASRTTGGTGELFF
.,TRBV4-1,TRBJ1-3,.,TGCGCCAGCAGCCAAGATGGTGTGGGGAACTCTGGAAACACCATATATTTT,CASSQDGVGNSGNTIYF
TRBD2,TRBV29-1,TRBJ2-7,.,TGCAGCGTTCTCGGGCTAGCGGGGGTCTACGAGCAGTACTTC,CSVLGLAGVYEQYF
.,TRBV4-2,TRBJ1-2,.,TGTGCCAGCAGCCAAGACCAGGGCGACGACTATGGCTACACCTTC,CASSQDQGDDYGYTF
TRBD1,TRBV5-1,TRBJ2-1,.,TGCGCCAGCAGCCTAGGACAGGGGGCGGGTGAGCAGTTCTTC,CASSLGQGAGEQFF
TRBD1,TRBV10-1,TRBJ1-2,.,TGCGCAACCGGCCCCTCCCCCAAGGGGGCCCGCATATATGGCTACACCTTC,CATGPSPKGARIYGYTF
TRBD2,TRBV29-1,TRBJ2-1,.,TGCAGCGGACGGACTAGCGGGAGCCATGAGCAGTTCTTC,CSGRTSGSHEQFF
.,TRBV9,TRBJ2-3,once,TGTGCCAGCAGCGTAGACTCCACAGATACGCAGTATTTT,CASSVDSTDTQYF
.,TRBV6-5,TRBJ1-1,.,TGTGCCAGCAGAGACGTAGGGAACACTGAAGCTTTCTTT,CASRDVGNTEAFF
.,TRBV28,TRBJ1-1,.,TGTGCCAGCAGGTCAGGGGTCACTGAAGCTTTCTTT,CASRSGVTEAFF
.,TRBV7-8,TRBJ1-2,.,TGTGCCAGCAGCCCGGGACTCCAACGGAGAGGCTACACCTTC,CASSPGLQRRGYTF
.,TRBV18,TRBJ1-4,.,TGTGCCAGCTCACCCGGGGCAGAGAATGAAAAACTGTTTTTT,CASSPGAENEKLFF
.,TRBV29-1,TRBJ2-4,.,TGCAGCGTTTTCAGGGGATACATTCAGTACTTC,CSVFRGYIQYF
.,TRBV29-1,TRBJ2-2,once,TGCAGCGTTGACGGGGCTAGAGGGACCGGGGAGCTGTTTTTT,CSVDGARGTGELFF
TRBD2,TRBV5-4,TRBJ2-5,.,TGTGCCAGCAGCTCGCTAGCGGGGAGAGGAGAGACCCAGTACTTC,CASSSLAGRGETQYF
.,TRBV7-9,TRBJ2-3,.,TGTGCCAGCGGGACTTTGGTCCAGAGCCTTTCAGATACGCAGTATTTT,CASGTLVQSLSDTQYF
.,TRBV5-1,TRBJ2-2,.,TGCGCCAGCAGCCTTGAGGGCCAGGGTGGCGGGGAGCTGTTTTTT,CASSLEGQGGGELFF